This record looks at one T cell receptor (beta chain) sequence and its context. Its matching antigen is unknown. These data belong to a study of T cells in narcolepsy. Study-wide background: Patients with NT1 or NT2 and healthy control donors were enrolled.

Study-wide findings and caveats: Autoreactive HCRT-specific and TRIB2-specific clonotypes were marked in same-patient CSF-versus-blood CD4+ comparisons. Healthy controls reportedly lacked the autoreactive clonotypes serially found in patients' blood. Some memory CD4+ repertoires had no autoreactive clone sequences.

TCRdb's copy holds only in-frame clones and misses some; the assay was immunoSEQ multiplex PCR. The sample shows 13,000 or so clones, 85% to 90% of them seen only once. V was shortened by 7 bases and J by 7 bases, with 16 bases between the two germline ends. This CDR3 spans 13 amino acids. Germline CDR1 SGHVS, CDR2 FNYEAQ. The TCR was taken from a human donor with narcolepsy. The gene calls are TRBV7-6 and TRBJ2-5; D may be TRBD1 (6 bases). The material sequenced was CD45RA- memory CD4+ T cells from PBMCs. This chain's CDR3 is CASTMTGEGTQYF. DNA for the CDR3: TGTGCCAGCACCATGACAGGAGAGGGGACCCAGTACTTC.